This T cell receptor (beta chain) was retrieved from a study of blood T cells in healthy people across ages. This clonotype showed up many times. It was with a sample-barcoded 5' primer and a J-beta primer mix that a second PCR of about 6 to 12 cycles was run. Via MiXCR, TCRdb re-called the 5' RACE reads, giving one row per CDR3 protein. The sample includes 800,000 or so distinct CDR3 sequences, 25% seen only once; the top ten take roughly 3.5%. The data also belong to a second study, concerning T cells of mothers and their children.

The sequenced sample was blood. The receptor's source is a boy aged 5-17 years in good health.

CDR3 in DNA: TGCAGCGTTGGTCGGATCCTAGATACGCAGTATTTT. Residues: CSVGRILDTQYF. The chain links TRBV29-1 to TRBJ2-3; D is uncertain. Per germline, CDR1 SQVTM and CDR2 ANQGSEA. Trimming pared 4 bases from V and 5 bases from J, leaving 10 bases between. CDR3 length: 12 residues.